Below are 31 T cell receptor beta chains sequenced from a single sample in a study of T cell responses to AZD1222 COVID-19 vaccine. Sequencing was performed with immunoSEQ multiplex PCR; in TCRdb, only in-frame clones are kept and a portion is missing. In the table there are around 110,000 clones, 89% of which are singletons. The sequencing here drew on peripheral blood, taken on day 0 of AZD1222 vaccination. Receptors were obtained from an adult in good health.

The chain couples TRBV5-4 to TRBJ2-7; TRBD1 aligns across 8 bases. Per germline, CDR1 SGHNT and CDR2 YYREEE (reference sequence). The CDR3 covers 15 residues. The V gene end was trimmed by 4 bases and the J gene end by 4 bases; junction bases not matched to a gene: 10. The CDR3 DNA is TGTGCCAGCAGCCCTACGACAGGGGCCGATTACGAGCAGTACTTC. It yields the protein CASSPTTGADYEQYF. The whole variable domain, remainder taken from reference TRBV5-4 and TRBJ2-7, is ETGVTQSPTHLIKTRGQQVTLRCSSQSGHNTVSWYQQALGQGPQFIFQYYREEENGRGNFPPRFSGLQFPNYSSELNVNALELDDSALYLCASSPTTGADYEQYFGPGTRLTVT.

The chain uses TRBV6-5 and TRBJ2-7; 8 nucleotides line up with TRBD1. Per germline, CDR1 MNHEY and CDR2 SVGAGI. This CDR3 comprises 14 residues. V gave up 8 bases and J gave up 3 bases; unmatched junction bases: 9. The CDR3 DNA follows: TGTGCCAGCGGGCAGGGGGCCCCATTCTACGAGCAGTACTTC. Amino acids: CASGQGAPFYEQYF.

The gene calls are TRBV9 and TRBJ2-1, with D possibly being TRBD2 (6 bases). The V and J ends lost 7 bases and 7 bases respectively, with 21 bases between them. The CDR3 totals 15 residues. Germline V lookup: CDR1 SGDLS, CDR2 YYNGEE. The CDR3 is CASAAGGDPFNEQFF. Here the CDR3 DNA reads TGTGCCAGCGCCGCGGGCGGGGATCCTTTTAATGAGCAGTTCTTC.

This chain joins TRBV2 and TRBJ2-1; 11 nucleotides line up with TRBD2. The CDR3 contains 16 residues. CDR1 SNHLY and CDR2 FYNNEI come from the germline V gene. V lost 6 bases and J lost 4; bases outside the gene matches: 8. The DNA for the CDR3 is TGTGCCAGCAGCGAGGGGGGGACTAGCGGTTACAATGAGCAGTTCTTC. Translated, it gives CASSEGGTSGYNEQFF.

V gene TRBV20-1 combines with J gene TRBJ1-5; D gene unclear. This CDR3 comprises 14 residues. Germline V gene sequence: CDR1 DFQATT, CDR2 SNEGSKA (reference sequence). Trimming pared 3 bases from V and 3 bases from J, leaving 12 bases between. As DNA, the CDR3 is TGCAGTGCTAGTCGTCCAGGAACCAATCAGCCCCAGCATTTT. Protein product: CSASRPGTNQPQHF.

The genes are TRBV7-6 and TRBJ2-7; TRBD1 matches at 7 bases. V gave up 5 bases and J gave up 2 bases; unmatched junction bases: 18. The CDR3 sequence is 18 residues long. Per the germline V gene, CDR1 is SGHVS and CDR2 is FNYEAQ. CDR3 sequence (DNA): TGTGCCAGCAGCGAGGGACAGTCCCTAGGAATCGAAGCCTACGAGCAGTACTTC. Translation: CASSEGQSLGIEAYEQYF. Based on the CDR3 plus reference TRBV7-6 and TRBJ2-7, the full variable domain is GAGVSQSPRYKVTKRGQDVALRCDPISGHVSLYWYRQALGQGPEFLTYFNYEAQQDKSGLPNDRFSAERPEGSISTLTIQRTEQRDSAMYRCASSEGQSLGIEAYEQYFGPGTRLTVT.

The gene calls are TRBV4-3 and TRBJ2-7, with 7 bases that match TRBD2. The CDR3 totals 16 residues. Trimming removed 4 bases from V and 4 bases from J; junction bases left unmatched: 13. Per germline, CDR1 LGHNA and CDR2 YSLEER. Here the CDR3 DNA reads TGCGCCAGCAGCCCGTCCGGTGGGGAGGGCCTTTACGAGCAGTACTTC. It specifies CASSPSGGEGLYEQYF.

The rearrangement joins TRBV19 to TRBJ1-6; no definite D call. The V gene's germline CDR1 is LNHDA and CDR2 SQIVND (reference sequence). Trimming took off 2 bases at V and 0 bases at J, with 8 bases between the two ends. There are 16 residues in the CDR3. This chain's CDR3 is CASSIRIYSYNSPLHF. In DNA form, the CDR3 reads TGTGCCAGTAGTATACGGATCTACTCCTATAATTCACCCCTCCACTTT.

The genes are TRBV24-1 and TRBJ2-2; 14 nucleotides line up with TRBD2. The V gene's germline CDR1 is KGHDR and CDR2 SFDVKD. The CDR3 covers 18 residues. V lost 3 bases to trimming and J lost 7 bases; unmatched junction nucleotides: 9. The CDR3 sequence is CATSDPGTSGSLIGELFF. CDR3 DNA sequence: TGTGCCACCAGTGATCCTGGGACTAGCGGGAGTTTGATCGGGGAGCTGTTTTTT.

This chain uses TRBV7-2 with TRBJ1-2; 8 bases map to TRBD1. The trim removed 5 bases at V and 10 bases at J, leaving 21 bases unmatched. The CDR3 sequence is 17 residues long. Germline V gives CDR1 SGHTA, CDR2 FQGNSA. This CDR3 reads CASSPGGQVSAGGPYTF. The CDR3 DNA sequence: TGTGCCAGCAGCCCCGGGGGACAGGTCTCGGCGGGCGGCCCCTACACCTTC.

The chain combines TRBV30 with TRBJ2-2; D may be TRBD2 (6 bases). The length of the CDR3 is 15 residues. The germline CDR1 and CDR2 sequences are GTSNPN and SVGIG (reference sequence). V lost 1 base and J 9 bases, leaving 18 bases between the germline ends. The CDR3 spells CAWSALGTQSRELFF. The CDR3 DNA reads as TGTGCCTGGAGTGCCCTAGGGACTCAGAGCCGGGAGCTGTTTTTT.

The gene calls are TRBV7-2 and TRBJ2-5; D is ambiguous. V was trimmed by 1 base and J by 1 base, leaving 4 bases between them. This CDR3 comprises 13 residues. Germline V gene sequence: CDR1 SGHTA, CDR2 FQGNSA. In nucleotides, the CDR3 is TGTGCCAGCAGCTTAGTAATCCAAGAGACCCAGTACTTC. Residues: CASSLVIQETQYF. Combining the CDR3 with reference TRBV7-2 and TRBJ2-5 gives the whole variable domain GAGVSQSPSNKVTEKGKDVELRCDPISGHTALYWYRQSLGQGLEFLIYFQGNSAPDKSGLPSDRFSAERTGGSVSTLTIQRTQQEDSAVYLCASSLVIQETQYFGPGTRLLVL.

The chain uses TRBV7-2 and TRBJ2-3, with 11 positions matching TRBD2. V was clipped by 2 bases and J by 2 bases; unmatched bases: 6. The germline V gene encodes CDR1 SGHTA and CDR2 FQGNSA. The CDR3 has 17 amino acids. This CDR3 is CASSLSSGRWNTDTQYF. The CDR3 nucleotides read TGTGCCAGCAGCTTATCTAGCGGGAGGTGGAACACAGATACGCAGTATTTT.

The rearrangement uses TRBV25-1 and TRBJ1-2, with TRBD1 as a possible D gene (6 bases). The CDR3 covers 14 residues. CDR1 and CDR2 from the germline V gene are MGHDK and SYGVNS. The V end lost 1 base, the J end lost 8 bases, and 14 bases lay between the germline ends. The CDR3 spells CASSEFTGSGGYTF. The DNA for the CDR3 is TGTGCCAGCAGTGAATTCACAGGGTCAGGGGGCTACACCTTC.

CDR3 protein: CASSQDRGQGYEQYF. DNA for the CDR3: TGTGCCAGCAGCCAAGATCGAGGACAGGGTTACGAGCAGTACTTC. The chain joins TRBV3-1 (or the pseudogene TRBV3-2) to TRBJ2-7; TRBD1 matches 8 bases. The CDR3 extends over 15 amino acids. V was clipped by 0 bases and J by 4 bases; unmatched bases: 5. Looked up from germline, CDR1 is LGHDT and CDR2 is YNNKEL (reference sequence).

DNA for the CDR3: TGTGCCAGCACCCGGTCGGGTTCTAGCAGCAATGAGCAGTTCTTC. It is translated as CASTRSGSSSNEQFF. This rearrangement joins TRBV7-9 to TRBJ2-1, with D maybe TRBD2 (5 bases). V gave up 7 bases and J gave up 6 bases, with 19 bases separating them. Per germline, CDR1 SEHNR and CDR2 FQNEAQ (reference sequence). This CDR3 comprises 15 residues. The whole variable domain, remainder taken from reference TRBV7-9 and TRBJ2-1, is DTGVSQNPRHKITKRGQNVTFRCDPISEHNRLYWYRQTLGQGPEFLTYFQNEAQLEKSRLLSDRFSAERPKGSFSTLEIQRTEQGDSAMYLCASTRSGSSSNEQFFGPGTRLTVL.

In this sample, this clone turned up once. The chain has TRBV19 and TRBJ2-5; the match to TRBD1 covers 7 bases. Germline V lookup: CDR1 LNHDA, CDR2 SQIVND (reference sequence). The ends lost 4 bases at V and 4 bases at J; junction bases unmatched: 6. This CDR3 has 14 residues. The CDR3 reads CASSTTGWGETQYF. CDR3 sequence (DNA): TGTGCCAGTAGTACGACAGGGTGGGGAGAGACCCAGTACTTC.

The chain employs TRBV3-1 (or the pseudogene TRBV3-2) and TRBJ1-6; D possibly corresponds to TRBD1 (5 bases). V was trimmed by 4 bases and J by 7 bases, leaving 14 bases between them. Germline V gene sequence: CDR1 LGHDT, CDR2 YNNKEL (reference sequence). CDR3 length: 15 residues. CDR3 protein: CASSPTEGYNSPLHF. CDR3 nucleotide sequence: TGTGCCAGCAGCCCGACAGAGGGGTACAATTCACCCCTCCACTTT.

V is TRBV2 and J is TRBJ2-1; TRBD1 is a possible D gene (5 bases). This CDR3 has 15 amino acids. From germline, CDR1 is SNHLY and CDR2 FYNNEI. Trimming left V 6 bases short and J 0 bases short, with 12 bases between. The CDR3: CASRTVDSSYNEQFF. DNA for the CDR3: TGTGCCAGCAGGACAGTAGATAGCTCCTACAATGAGCAGTTCTTC.

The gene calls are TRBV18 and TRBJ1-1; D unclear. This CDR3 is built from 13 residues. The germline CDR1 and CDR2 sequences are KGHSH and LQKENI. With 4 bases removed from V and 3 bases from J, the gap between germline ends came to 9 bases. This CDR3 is CASSLTRDTEAFF. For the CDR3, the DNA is TGTGCCAGCTCACTGACCCGGGACACTGAAGCTTTCTTT.

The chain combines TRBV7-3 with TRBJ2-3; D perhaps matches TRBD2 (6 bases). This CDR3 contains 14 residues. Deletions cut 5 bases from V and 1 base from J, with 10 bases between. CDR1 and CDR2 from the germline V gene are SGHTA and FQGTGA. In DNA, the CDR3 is TGTGCCAGCAGCCTGAGCGGGCGCACAGATACGCAGTATTTT. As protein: CASSLSGRTDTQYF.

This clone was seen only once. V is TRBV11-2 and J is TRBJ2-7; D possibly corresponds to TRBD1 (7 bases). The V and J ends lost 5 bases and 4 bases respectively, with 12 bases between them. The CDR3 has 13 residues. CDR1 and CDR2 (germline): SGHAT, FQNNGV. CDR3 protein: CASSQGGRYEQYF. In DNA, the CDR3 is TGTGCCAGCAGCCAGGGGGGACGGTACGAGCAGTACTTC.

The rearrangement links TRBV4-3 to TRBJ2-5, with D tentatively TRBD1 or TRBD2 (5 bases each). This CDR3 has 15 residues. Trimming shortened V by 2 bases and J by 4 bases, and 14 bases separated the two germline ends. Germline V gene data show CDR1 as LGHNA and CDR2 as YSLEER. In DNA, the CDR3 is TGCGCCAGCAGCCAAAGGGGAGTTACGGGAGAGACCCAGTACTTC. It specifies CASSQRGVTGETQYF.

The CDR3 reads CASSAIRLAGGPGELFF. Here the CDR3 DNA reads TGTGCCAGCAGCGCGATTCGACTAGCGGGAGGACCCGGGGAGCTGTTTTTT. The rearrangement uses TRBV11-2 and TRBJ2-2; 13 bases line up with TRBD2. In germline, CDR1 is SGHAT, CDR2 FQNNGV. This CDR3 comprises 17 residues. V dropped 5 bases and J dropped 6; count of bases not matched to a gene: 9.

CDR3 nucleotide sequence: TGTGCCAGCAGCGAATGGGGGACAACTAATGAAAAACTGTTTTTT. It specifies CASSEWGTTNEKLFF. V and J are TRBV7-4 and TRBJ1-4, with D possibly TRBD1 on 5 matching bases. The germline gives CDR1 SGHVT, CDR2 SQSDAQ. The CDR3 has 15 residues. With 5 bases removed from V and 0 bases from J, the gap between germline ends came to 10 bases.

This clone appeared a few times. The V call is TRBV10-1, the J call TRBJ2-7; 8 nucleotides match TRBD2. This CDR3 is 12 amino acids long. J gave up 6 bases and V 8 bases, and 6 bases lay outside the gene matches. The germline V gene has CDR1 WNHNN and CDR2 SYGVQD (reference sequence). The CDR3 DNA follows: TGCGCCAGCCCGGGGGGGCTTTCCGAGCAGTACTTC. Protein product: CASPGGLSEQYF.

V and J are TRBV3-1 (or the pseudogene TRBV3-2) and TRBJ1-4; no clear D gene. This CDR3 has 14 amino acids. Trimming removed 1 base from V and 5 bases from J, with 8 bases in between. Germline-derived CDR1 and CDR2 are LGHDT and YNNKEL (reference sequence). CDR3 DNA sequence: TGTGCCAGCAGCCAAGTGGGGTTAAATGAAAAACTGTTTTTT. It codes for CASSQVGLNEKLFF.

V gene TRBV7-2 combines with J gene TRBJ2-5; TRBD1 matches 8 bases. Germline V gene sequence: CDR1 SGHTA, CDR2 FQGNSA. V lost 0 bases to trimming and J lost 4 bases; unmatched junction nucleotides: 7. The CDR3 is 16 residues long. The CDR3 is CASSLATGQGRETQYF. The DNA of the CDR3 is TGTGCCAGCAGCTTAGCCACCGGACAGGGAAGAGAGACCCAGTACTTC. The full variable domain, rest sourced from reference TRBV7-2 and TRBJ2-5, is GAGVSQSPSNKVTEKGKDVELRCDPISGHTALYWYRQSLGQGLEFLIYFQGNSAPDKSGLPSDRFSAERTGGSVSTLTIQRTQQEDSAVYLCASSLATGQGRETQYFGPGTRLLVL.

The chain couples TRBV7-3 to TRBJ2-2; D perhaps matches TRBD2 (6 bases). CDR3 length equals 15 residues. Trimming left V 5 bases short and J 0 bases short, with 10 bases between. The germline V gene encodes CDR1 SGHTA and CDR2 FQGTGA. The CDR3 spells CASSPRLANTGELFF. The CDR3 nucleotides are TGTGCCAGCAGCCCTAGACTAGCGAACACCGGGGAGCTGTTTTTT.

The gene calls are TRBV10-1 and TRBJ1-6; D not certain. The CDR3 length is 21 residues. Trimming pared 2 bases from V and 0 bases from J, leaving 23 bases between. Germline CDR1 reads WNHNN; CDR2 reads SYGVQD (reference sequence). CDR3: CASSEGTLVHYSSSYNSPLHF. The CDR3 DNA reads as TGCGCCAGCAGTGAGGGTACCCTGGTTCATTACTCGAGCTCCTATAATTCACCCCTCCACTTT.

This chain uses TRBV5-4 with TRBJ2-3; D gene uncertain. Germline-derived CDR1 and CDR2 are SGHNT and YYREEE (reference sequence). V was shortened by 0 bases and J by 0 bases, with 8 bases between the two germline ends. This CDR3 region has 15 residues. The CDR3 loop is CASSLGAASTDTQYF. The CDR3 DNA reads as TGTGCCAGCAGCTTGGGGGCGGCTAGCACAGATACGCAGTATTTT.